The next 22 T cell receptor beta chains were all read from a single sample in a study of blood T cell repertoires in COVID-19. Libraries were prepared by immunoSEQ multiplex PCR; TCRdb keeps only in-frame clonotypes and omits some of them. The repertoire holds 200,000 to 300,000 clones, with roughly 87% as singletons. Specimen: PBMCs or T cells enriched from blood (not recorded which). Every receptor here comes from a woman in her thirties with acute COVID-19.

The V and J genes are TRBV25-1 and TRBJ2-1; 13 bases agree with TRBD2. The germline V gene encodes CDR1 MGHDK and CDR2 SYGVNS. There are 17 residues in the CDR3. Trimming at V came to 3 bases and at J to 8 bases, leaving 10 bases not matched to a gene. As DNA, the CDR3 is TGTGCCAGCAGTGACTCTTCCGGACTAGCGGGGGTGGATGAGCAGTTCTTC. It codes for CASSDSSGLAGVDEQFF.

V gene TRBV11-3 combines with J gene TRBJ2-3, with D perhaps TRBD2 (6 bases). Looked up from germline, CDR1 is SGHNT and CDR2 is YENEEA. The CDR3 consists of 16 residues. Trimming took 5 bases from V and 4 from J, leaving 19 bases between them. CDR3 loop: CASSPGLTHAPDTQYF. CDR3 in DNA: TGTGCCAGCAGCCCAGGACTAACCCACGCCCCAGATACGCAGTATTTT.

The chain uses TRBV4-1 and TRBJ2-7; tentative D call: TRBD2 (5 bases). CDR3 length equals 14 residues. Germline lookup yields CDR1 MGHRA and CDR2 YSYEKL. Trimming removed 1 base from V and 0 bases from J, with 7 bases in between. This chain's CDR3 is CASSQAGDSYEQYF. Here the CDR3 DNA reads TGCGCCAGCAGCCAAGCCGGGGACTCCTACGAGCAGTACTTC.

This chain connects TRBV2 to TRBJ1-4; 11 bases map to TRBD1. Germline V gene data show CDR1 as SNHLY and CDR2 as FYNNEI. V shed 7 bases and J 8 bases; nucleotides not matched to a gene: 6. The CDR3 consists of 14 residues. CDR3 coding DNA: TGTGCCAGCAAACGGACAGGGGGCGAGGAAAAACTGTTTTTT. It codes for CASKRTGGEEKLFF.

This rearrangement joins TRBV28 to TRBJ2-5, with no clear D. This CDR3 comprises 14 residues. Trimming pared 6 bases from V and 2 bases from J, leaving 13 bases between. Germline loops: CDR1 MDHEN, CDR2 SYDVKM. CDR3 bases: TGTGCCAGCAGCACCGCCCGCGGACAAGAGACCCAGTACTTC. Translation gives CASSTARGQETQYF. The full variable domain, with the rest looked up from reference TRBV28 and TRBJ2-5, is DVKVTQSSRYLVKRTGEKVFLECVQDMDHENMFWYRQDPGLGLRLIYFSYDVKMKEKGDIPEGYSVSREKKERFSLILESASTNQTSMYLCASSTARGQETQYFGPGTRLLVL.

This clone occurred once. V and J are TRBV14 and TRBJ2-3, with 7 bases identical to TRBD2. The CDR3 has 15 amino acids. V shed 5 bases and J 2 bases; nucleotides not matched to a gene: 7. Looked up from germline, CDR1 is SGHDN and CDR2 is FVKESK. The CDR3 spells CASSNSGFYTDTQYF. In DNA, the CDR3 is TGTGCCAGCAGCAATAGCGGGTTCTACACAGATACGCAGTATTTT. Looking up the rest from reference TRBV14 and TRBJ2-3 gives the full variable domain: EAGVTQFPSHSVIEKGQTVTLRCDPISGHDNLYWYRRVMGKEIKFLLHFVKESKQDESGMPNNRFLAERTGGTYSTLKVQPAELEDSGVYFCASSNSGFYTDTQYFGPGTRLTVL.

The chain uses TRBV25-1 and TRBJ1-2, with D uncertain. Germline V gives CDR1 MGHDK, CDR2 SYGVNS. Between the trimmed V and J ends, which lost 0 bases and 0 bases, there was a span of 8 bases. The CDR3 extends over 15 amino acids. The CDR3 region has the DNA TGTGCCAGCAGTGAATATTACGGGGCTAACTATGGCTACACCTTC. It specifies CASSEYYGANYGYTF.

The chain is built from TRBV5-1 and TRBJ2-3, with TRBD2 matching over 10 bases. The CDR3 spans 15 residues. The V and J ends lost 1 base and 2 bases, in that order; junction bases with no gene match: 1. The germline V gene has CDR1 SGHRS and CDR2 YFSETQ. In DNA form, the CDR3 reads TGCGCCAGCAGCTTGAGCGGGGGGGTCACAGATACGCAGTATTTT. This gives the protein CASSLSGGVTDTQYF.

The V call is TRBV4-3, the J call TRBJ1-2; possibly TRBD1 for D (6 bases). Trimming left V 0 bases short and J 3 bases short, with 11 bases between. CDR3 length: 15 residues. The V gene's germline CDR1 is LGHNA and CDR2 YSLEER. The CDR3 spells CASSQDRGQHYGYTF. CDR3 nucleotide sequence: TGCGCCAGCAGCCAAGATCGTGGACAGCACTATGGCTACACCTTC.

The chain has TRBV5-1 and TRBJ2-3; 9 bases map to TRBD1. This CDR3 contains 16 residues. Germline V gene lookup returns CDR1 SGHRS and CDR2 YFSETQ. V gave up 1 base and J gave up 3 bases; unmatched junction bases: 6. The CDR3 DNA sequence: TGCGCCAGCAGCTTGATGACAGGGGGTGGGACAGATACGCAGTATTTT. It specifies CASSLMTGGGTDTQYF.

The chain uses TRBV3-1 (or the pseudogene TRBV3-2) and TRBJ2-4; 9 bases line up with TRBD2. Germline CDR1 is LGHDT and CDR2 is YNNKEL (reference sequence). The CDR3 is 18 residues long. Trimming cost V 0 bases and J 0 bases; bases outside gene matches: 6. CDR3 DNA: TGTGCCAGCAGCCAAGATCGGAGTAGCGGGGGAGCCAAAAACATTCAGTACTTC. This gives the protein CASSQDRSSGGAKNIQYF.

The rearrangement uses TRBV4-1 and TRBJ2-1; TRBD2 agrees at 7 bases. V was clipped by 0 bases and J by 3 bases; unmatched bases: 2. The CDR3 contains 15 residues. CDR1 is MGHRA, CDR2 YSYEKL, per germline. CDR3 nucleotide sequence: TGCGCCAGCAGCCAAGAGCGGACTAGCTACAATGAGCAGTTCTTC. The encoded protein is CASSQERTSYNEQFF.

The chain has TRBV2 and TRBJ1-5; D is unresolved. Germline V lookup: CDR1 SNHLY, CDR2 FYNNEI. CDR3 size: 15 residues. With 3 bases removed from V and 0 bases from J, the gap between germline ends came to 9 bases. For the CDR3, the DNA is TGTGCCAGCAGTGACCCCACATATAGCAATCAGCCCCAGCATTTT. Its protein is CASSDPTYSNQPQHF.

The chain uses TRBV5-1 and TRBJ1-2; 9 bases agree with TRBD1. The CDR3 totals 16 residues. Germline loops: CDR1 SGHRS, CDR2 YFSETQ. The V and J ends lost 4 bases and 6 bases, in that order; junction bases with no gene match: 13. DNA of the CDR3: TGCGCCAGCAGCGCGGGACAGGGCTTCTCGGGAGATGGCTACACCTTC. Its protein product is CASSAGQGFSGDGYTF.

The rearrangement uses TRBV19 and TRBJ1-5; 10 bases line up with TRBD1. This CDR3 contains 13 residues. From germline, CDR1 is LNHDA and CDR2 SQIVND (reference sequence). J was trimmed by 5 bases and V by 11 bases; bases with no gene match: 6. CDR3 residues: CAGGQGVYQPQHF. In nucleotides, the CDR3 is TGTGCCGGCGGACAGGGGGTATATCAGCCCCAGCATTTT.

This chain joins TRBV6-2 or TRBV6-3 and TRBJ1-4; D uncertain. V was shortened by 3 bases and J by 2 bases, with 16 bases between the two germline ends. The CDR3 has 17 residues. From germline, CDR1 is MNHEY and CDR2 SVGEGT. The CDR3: CASSYGRGGWTNEKLFF. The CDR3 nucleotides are TGTGCCAGCAGTTATGGTCGTGGCGGATGGACTAATGAAAAACTGTTTTTT.

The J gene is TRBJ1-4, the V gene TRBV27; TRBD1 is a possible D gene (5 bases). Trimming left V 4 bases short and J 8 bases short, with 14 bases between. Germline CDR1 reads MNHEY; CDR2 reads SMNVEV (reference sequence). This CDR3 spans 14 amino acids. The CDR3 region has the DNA TGTGCCAGCAGTTCTCCAGGGCTCGGGGAAAAACTGTTTTTT. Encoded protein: CASSSPGLGEKLFF.

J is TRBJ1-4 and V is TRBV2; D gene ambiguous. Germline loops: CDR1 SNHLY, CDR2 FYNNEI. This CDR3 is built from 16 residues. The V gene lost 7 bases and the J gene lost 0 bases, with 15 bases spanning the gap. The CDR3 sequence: CASTPHPTATNEKLFF. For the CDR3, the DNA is TGTGCCAGCACCCCCCACCCGACTGCAACTAATGAAAAACTGTTTTTT. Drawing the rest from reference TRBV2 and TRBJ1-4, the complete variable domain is EPEVTQTPSHQVTQMGQEVILRCVPISNHLYFYWYRQILGQKVEFLVSFYNNEISEKSEIFDDQFSVERPDGSNFTLKIRSTKLEDSAMYFCASTPHPTATNEKLFFGSGTQLSVL.

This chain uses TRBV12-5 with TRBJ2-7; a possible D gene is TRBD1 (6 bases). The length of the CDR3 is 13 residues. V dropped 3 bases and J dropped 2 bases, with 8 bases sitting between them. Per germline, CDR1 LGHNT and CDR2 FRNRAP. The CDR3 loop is CASGLGQTYEQYF. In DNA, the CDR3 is TGTGCTAGTGGTTTAGGACAGACCTACGAGCAGTACTTC.

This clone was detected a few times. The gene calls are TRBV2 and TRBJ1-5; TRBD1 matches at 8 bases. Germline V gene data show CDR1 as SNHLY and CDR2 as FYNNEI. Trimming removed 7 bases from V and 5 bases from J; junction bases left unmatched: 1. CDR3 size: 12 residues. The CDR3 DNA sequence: TGTGCCAGCACCAGGGGGCATCAGCCCCAGCATTTT. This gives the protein CASTRGHQPQHF.

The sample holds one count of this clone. The chain's CDR3 is CASSGRQGRRDQPQHF. The CDR3 coding sequence is TGTGCCAGCAGTGGTCGACAGGGAAGGAGGGATCAGCCCCAGCATTTT. The chain is built from TRBV6-1 and TRBJ1-5; 7 nucleotides align to TRBD1. The CDR3 has 16 residues. The J segment lost 5 bases and the V segment lost 4 bases, leaving 11 bases of the junction unmatched. CDR1 MNHNS and CDR2 SASEGT come from the germline V gene.

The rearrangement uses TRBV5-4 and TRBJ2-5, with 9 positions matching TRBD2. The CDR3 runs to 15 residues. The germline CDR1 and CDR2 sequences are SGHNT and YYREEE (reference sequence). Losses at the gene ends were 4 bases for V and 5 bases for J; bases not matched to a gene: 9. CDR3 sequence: CASSTTSGGRETQYF. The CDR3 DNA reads TGTGCCAGCAGCACCACAAGCGGGGGGAGGGAGACCCAGTACTTC.